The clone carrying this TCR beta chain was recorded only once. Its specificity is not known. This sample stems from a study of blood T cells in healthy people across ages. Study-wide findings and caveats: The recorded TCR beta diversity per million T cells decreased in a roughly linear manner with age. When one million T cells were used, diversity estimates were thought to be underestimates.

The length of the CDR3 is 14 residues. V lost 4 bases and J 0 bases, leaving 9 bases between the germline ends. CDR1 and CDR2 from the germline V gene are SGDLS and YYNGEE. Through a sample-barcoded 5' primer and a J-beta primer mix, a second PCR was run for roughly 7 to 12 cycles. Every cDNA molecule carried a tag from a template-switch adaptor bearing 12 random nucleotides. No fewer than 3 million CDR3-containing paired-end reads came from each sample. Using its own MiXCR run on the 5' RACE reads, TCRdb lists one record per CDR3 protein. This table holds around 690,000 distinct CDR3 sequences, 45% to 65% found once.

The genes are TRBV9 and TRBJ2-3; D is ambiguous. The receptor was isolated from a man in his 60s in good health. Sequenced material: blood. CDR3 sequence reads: CASSPLDSTDTQYF. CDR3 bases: TGTGCCAGCAGCCCATTAGACAGCACAGATACGCAGTATTTT.